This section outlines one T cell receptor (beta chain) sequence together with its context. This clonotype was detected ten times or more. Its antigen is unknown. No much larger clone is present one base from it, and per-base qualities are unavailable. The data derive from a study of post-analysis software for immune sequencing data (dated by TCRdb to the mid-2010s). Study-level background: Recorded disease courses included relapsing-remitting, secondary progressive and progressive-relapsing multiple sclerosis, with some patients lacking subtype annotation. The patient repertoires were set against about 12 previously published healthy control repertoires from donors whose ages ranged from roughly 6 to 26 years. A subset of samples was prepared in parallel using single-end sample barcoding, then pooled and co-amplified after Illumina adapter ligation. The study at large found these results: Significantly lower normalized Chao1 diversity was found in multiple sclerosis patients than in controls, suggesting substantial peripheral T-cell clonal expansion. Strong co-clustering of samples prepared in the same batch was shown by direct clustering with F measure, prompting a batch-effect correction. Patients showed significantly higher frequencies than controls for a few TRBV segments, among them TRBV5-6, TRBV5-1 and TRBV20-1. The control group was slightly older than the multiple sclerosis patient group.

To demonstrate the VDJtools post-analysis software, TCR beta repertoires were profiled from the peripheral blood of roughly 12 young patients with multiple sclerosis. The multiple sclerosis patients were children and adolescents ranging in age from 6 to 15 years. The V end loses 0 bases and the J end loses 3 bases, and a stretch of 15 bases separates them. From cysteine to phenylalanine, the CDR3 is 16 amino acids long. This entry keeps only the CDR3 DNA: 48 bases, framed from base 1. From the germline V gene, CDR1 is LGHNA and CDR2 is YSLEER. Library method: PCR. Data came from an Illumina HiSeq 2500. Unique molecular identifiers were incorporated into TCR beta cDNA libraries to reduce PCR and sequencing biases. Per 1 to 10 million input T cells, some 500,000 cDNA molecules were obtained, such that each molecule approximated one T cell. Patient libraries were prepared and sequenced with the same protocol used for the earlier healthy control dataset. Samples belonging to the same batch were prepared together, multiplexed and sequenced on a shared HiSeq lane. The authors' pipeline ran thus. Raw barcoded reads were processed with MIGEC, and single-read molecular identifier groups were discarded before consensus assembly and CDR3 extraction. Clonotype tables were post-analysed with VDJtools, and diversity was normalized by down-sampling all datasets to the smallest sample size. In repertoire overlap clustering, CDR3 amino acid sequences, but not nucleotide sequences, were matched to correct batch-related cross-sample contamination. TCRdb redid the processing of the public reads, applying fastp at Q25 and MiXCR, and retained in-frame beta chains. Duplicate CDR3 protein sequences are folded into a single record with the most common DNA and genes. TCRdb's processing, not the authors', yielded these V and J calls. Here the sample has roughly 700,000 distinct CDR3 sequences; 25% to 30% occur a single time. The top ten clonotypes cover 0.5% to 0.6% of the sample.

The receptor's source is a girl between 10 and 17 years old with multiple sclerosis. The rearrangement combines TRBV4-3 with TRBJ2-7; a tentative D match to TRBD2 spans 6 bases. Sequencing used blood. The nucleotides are TGCGCCAGCAGCCAAGATATTAGCGGAGGGGTCTACGAGCAGTACTTC. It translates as CASSQDISGGVYEQYF.